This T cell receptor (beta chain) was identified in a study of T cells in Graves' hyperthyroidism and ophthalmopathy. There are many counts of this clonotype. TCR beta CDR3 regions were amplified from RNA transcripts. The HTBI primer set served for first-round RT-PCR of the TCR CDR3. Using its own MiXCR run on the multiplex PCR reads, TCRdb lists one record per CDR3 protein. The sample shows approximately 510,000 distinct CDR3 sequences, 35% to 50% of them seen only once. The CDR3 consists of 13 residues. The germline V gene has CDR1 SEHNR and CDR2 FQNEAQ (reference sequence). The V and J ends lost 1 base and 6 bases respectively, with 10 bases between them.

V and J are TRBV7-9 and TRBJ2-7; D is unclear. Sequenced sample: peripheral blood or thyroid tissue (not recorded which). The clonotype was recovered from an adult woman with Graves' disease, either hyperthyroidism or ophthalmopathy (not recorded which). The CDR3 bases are TGTGCCAGCAGCTTAGAACTCGACACCGAGCAGTACTTC. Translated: CASSLELDTEQYF.